These 24 T cell receptor beta chains were sequenced from one sample in a study of blood T cell repertoires in COVID-19. TCRdb keeps only in-frame clones here, not all; method: immunoSEQ multiplex PCR. The sample yields around 220,000 clones, roughly 88% seen once. What was sequenced was peripheral blood. The receptors derive from a woman aged 40 to 50 who had recovered from COVID-19.

This chain uses TRBV7-9 with TRBJ2-5; 9 nucleotides match TRBD1. V was clipped by 5 bases and J by 4 bases; unmatched bases: 5. The CDR3 extends over 14 amino acids. Germline V gene sequence: CDR1 SEHNR, CDR2 FQNEAQ (reference sequence). The CDR3 nucleotides read TGTGCCAGCAGCGTACAGGGGGCGGGAGAGACCCAGTACTTC. Translated, it gives CASSVQGAGETQYF.

This chain uses TRBV6-5 with TRBJ2-7, with D possibly matching TRBD2 (7 bases). Germline CDR1 MNHEY, CDR2 SVGAGI. With 6 bases removed from V and 2 bases from J, the gap between germline ends came to 14 bases. This CDR3 has 14 residues. The CDR3 reads CASSGEGGPYEQYF. CDR3 coding DNA: TGTGCCAGCAGCGGCGAGGGGGGGCCCTACGAGCAGTACTTC.

For this clone: An end of the junction does not agree with germline; a read error may underlie this. The chain couples TRBV7-7 to TRBJ2-5; perhaps TRBD1 as D (7 bases). Germline-derived CDR1 and CDR2 are SSHAT and FNYEAQ (reference sequence). The CDR3 length is 16 residues. The chain's CDR3 is CASSLAHAGGQETQYF. CDR3 nucleotides: TGTGCTAGCAGCTTGGCCCACGCAGGGGGGCAAGAGACCCAGTACTTC.

The chain's CDR3 is CSVGGYLDYGYTF. CDR3 nucleotide sequence: TGCAGCGTTGGCGGCTATCTAGACTATGGCTACACCTTC. The V call is TRBV29-1, the J call TRBJ1-2; D remains ambiguous. Trimming took 4 bases from V and 3 from J, leaving 12 bases between them. The length of the CDR3 is 13 residues. CDR1 and CDR2 from the germline V gene are SQVTM and ANQGSEA. Complete variable domain (other parts from reference TRBV29-1 and TRBJ1-2): SAVISQKPSRDICQRGTSLTIQCQVDSQVTMMFWYRQQPGQSLTLIATANQGSEATYESGFVIDKFPISRPNLTFSTLTVSNMSPEDSSIYLCSVGGYLDYGYTFGSGTRLTVV.

This chain connects TRBV28 to TRBJ2-1; tentatively, D is TRBD2 (5 bases). In germline, CDR1 is MDHEN, CDR2 SYDVKM. The ends were cut back, 9 bases at V and 3 bases at J, with 15 bases in the middle. The CDR3 has 14 residues. The CDR3 DNA follows: TGTGCCAGTACCCGGAGGCAGTTCTACAATGAGCAGTTCTTC. This translates into CASTRRQFYNEQFF.

The chain has TRBV13 and TRBJ2-3; 10 bases match TRBD1. This CDR3 has 16 residues. Trimming at V came to 4 bases and at J to 4 bases, leaving 8 bases not matched to a gene. In germline, CDR1 is PRHDT, CDR2 FYEKMQ (reference sequence). The CDR3, as DNA: TGTGCCAGCAGCTCTCGGGACAGGGGTTTATCAGATACGCAGTATTTT. This gives the protein CASSSRDRGLSDTQYF. Filled out from reference TRBV13 and TRBJ2-3, the complete variable domain reads AAGVIQSPRHLIKEKRETATLKCYPIPRHDTVYWYQQGPGQDPQFLISFYEKMQSDKGSIPDRFSAQQFSDYHSELNMSSLELGDSALYFCASSSRDRGLSDTQYFGPGTRLTVL.

The chain couples TRBV30 to TRBJ2-7, with 12 bases aligning to TRBD2. The V gene's germline CDR1 is GTSNPN and CDR2 SVGIG (reference sequence). Trimming at V came to 3 bases and at J to 3 bases, leaving 3 bases not matched to a gene. The length of the CDR3 is 14 residues. CDR3 region: CAWRMGLAGYEQYF. In DNA, the CDR3 is TGTGCCTGGAGAATGGGACTAGCGGGCTACGAGCAGTACTTC.

This sequence joins TRBV28 and TRBJ1-2; D is undetermined. The germline V gene encodes CDR1 MDHEN and CDR2 SYDVKM. V lost 3 bases and J lost 8, with 13 bases in between. The CDR3 totals 13 residues. The CDR3 here is CASSLDGEEGYTF. In nucleotides, the CDR3 is TGTGCCAGCAGTTTGGATGGGGAGGAGGGCTACACCTTC.

This sequence joins TRBV7-2 and TRBJ2-7; 9 bases match TRBD2. CDR3 length equals 14 residues. V lost 3 bases and J lost 4; bases outside the gene matches: 4. In germline, CDR1 is SGHTA, CDR2 FQGNSA. CDR3 sequence: CASSLNSGGYEQYF. The CDR3 coding sequence is TGTGCCAGCAGCTTGAATAGCGGGGGATACGAGCAGTACTTC.

This rearrangement joins TRBV7-2 to TRBJ1-2, with TRBD1 as a possible D gene (6 bases). Trimming left V 5 bases short and J 7 bases short, with 17 bases between. Germline V gene lookup returns CDR1 SGHTA and CDR2 FQGNSA. The CDR3 is 14 amino acids. The CDR3 region is CASSQGREYVGYTF. The CDR3, as DNA: TGTGCCAGCAGCCAGGGGAGGGAATATGTTGGCTACACCTTC.

This clone was seen once. This same CDR3 is encoded by further DNA sequences in the sample. The V call is TRBV18, the J call TRBJ1-5, with D perhaps TRBD1 (5 bases). Germline V gene lookup returns CDR1 KGHSH and CDR2 LQKENI. V was trimmed by 3 bases and J by 5 bases, leaving 8 bases between them. The CDR3 sequence is 13 residues long. The CDR3 region is CASSPGGDQPQHF. CDR3 coding DNA: TGTGCCAGCTCACCGGGGGGTGATCAGCCCCAGCATTTT.

The rearrangement joins TRBV6-5 to TRBJ2-1, with 7 bases lining up with TRBD2. The CDR3 is made up of 15 amino acids. With 6 bases clipped from V and 7 bases from J, the junction kept 12 bases outside the gene matches. Germline V gene sequence: CDR1 MNHEY, CDR2 SVGAGI. CDR3 in DNA: TGTGCCAGCAGCCTACGACTAGCTGTTGGGAATGAGCAGTTCTTC. Its translation: CASSLRLAVGNEQFF.

V and J are TRBV28 and TRBJ1-6; tentatively, D is TRBD1 (6 bases). Germline CDR1 is MDHEN and CDR2 is SYDVKM. This CDR3 has 15 amino acids. The germline V and J ends were trimmed by 6 bases and 9 bases, with 18 bases remaining between them. The CDR3 reads CASSQSGGRGSPLHF. For the CDR3, the DNA is TGTGCCAGCAGCCAGTCGGGGGGGCGGGGTTCACCCCTCCACTTT.

The chain uses TRBV20-1 and TRBJ1-2; 7 bases are a match to TRBD1. J gave up 4 bases and V 3 bases, and 5 bases lay outside the gene matches. The germline CDR1 and CDR2 sequences are DFQATT and SNEGSKA (reference sequence). The CDR3 length is 13 residues. CDR3 nucleotide sequence: TGCAGTGCTAGTGACAGGGCCCCCTATGGCTACACCTTC. This sequence encodes CSASDRAPYGYTF.

The rearrangement joins TRBV7-9 to TRBJ2-2; D is possibly TRBD1 (6 bases). Germline values: CDR1 SEHNR, CDR2 FQNEAQ (reference sequence). This CDR3 contains 17 residues. V was shortened by 5 bases and J by 6 bases, with 22 bases between the two germline ends. The CDR3 coding sequence is TGTGCCAGCAGCCAGGGGTGGGCGGACAGAGGAGCCGGGGAGCTGTTTTTT. Its translation: CASSQGWADRGAGELFF.

This chain links TRBV15 with TRBJ2-7; D remains unclear. V was shortened by 0 bases and J by 3 bases, with 12 bases between the two germline ends. Germline V gene data show CDR1 as LNHNV and CDR2 as YYDKDF (reference sequence). CDR3 length: 15 residues. In DNA, the CDR3 is TGTGCCACCAGCAGAGATTCTGGCAGGTACTACGAGCAGTACTTC. Translating gives CATSRDSGRYYEQYF.

This chain links TRBV19 with TRBJ1-3; TRBD1 aligns across 8 bases. The germline CDR1 and CDR2 sequences are LNHDA and SQIVND (reference sequence). The CDR3 is 14 amino acids. Trimming at V came to 5 bases and at J to 3 bases, leaving 3 bases not matched to a gene. The CDR3 DNA reads as TGTGCCAGTAGTCCCAGGGGGCTTGGAAACACCATATATTTT. The encoded protein is CASSPRGLGNTIYF.

The chain carries TRBV4-2 and TRBJ1-1; TRBD1 aligns across 10 bases. Germline lookup yields CDR1 LGHNA and CDR2 YNFKEQ. This CDR3 has 16 amino acids. V was clipped by 0 bases and J by 4 bases; unmatched bases: 5. In DNA, the CDR3 is TGTGCCAGCAGCCAAGAGGACAGGGGGGGTTCCACTGAAGCTTTCTTT. It specifies CASSQEDRGGSTEAFF.

The chain recombines TRBV2 with TRBJ1-1; D possibly corresponds to TRBD1 (6 bases). Trimming took 1 base from V and 0 from J, leaving 21 bases between them. The CDR3 consists of 19 residues. Germline assignment: CDR1 SNHLY and CDR2 FYNNEI. DNA of the CDR3: TGTGCCAGCAGTGAAGAAAGACGGGGCAGGGGCCGGATGAACACTGAAGCTTTCTTT. Translation gives CASSEERRGRGRMNTEAFF. Variable domain in full (rest from reference TRBV2 and TRBJ1-1): EPEVTQTPSHQVTQMGQEVILRCVPISNHLYFYWYRQILGQKVEFLVSFYNNEISEKSEIFDDQFSVERPDGSNFTLKIRSTKLEDSAMYFCASSEERRGRGRMNTEAFFGQGTRLTVV.

The chain recombines TRBV6-1 with TRBJ2-7; 7 bases map to TRBD1. There are 13 residues in the CDR3. Germline loops: CDR1 MNHNS, CDR2 SASEGT. After removal of 0 bases from V and 9 bases from J, the junction contained 5 bases not matched to a gene. The CDR3 protein is CASSEASRDRQYF. The CDR3 region has the DNA TGTGCCAGCAGTGAAGCGTCCCGGGACAGGCAGTACTTC.

The V and J genes are TRBV10-3 and TRBJ2-7, with 8 bases lining up with TRBD1. The CDR3 extends over 14 amino acids. V lost 3 bases and J lost 2; bases outside the gene matches: 3. Germline V gene data show CDR1 as ENHRY and CDR2 as SYGVKD. The CDR3 coding sequence is TGTGCCATCAGTGAAGACAGGGGAGCCTACGAGCAGTACTTC. Residues: CAISEDRGAYEQYF.

The CDR3 sequence: CASSPFAGLEQYF. In DNA, the CDR3 is TGTGCCAGCAGCCCCTTTGCGGGTTTGGAGCAGTACTTC. The gene calls are TRBV7-9 and TRBJ2-7; tentative D call: TRBD2 (5 bases). This CDR3 has 13 residues. Germline V lookup: CDR1 SEHNR, CDR2 FQNEAQ (reference sequence). Between the trimmed V and J ends, which lost 5 bases and 7 bases, there was a span of 15 bases.

This clone was observed once. Distinct nucleotide sequences in the sample also encode this CDR3. The chain joins TRBV28 to TRBJ2-7; 8 positions match TRBD1. Germline V CDR1 and CDR2: MDHEN, SYDVKM. The CDR3 has 12 amino acids. J was trimmed by 2 bases and V by 6 bases; bases with no gene match: 0. The CDR3 DNA follows: TGTGCCAGCAGGGACAGGGCCTACGAGCAGTACTTC. The encoded protein is CASRDRAYEQYF.

The genes are TRBV24-1 and TRBJ2-3, with TRBD1 identical over 8 bases. CDR1 and CDR2 (germline): KGHDR, SFDVKD. This CDR3 is 16 amino acids long. With V trimmed by 4 bases and J by 2 bases, 7 bases remained unmatched. The CDR3 DNA sequence: TGTGCCACCAGTGACCCCACAGGGGGTTTCACAGATACGCAGTATTTT. This translates into CATSDPTGGFTDTQYF.